This TCR beta chain was sequenced in a study of T-cell reconstitution after alpha-beta-depleted transplantation in children (dated by TCRdb to 2016 to 2017). Regarding the research as a whole: Using TCR repertoire profiling, the study followed T-cell immune reconstitution in a quantitative way in children after TCRalphabeta/CD19-depleted allogeneic hematopoietic cell transplantation.

Based on the germline V gene, the CDR1 and CDR2 sequences are SGHRS and YFSETQ. Including cysteine and phenylalanine, the CDR3 has 13 amino acids. The read is trimmed to its CDR3 DNA, 39 bases read in frame from base 1. Trimming takes 2 bases from V and 1 base from J, and the germline ends sit 6 bases apart. This clonotype was counted ten times or more. It lacks a known antigen. No per-base quality is available; no much larger clone lies one base away. The library was produced with PCR. Instrument on record: Illumina HiSeq 2500. TCR libraries were prepared with molecular barcoding, using unique molecular identifiers to normalize TCRbeta repertoire quantification. The public reads were quality trimmed at Q25 with fastp and then assembled into clones with MiXCR by TCRdb, keeping productive beta chains. One record per CDR3 amino acid sequence lists the most common genes and DNA. In this sample the table shows about 640,000 distinct CDR3 sequences, 16% of which occur a single time. The biggest ten clones account for 1.1% of the sample.

The sequencing used PBMCs from the stem cell graft donor, collected from the stem cell graft. This sequence was found in a human donor who donated a stem cell graft to a child with acute myeloid leukemia. Recombination linked TRBV5-1 to TRBJ2-5, and perhaps TRBD1 as D gene, on 5 matching bases. Here is the DNA: TGCGCCAGCAGCTTAGGGGCCCAAGAGACCCAGTACTTC. Translated, this is CASSLGAQETQYF.